These 27 T cell receptor beta chains came from one sample sequenced in a study of cytomegalovirus exposure and HLA in healthy donors. The PCR used 60 Vbeta and 13 Jbeta primers. Profiled with immunoSEQ multiplex PCR; TCRdb holds only in-frame clones, not every one. Here the sample spans approximately 72,000 clones, 60% to 75% being singletons. The sample taken for sequencing was PBMCs. Every receptor here comes from a man aged 35-49 years in good health and CMV-seropositive.

J is TRBJ2-1 and V is TRBV5-7, with 7 bases lining up with TRBD2. TRBV5-7 is placed among ORFs of uncertain function. Trimming cost V 1 base and J 0 bases; bases outside gene matches: 7. There are 17 residues in the CDR3. The CDR3 protein is CASSLWGGGSSYNEQFF. The CDR3 DNA follows: TGTGCCAGCAGCTTGTGGGGCGGGGGAAGCTCCTACAATGAGCAGTTCTTC.

The V and J genes are TRBV11-3 and TRBJ2-3; 11 bases agree with TRBD2. The CDR3 runs to 15 residues. The V and J ends lost 5 bases and 1 base, in that order; junction bases with no gene match: 2. CDR1 is SGHNT and CDR2 is YENEEA in the germline V gene. The CDR3 region is CASSKGLAGTDTQYF. For the CDR3, the DNA is TGTGCCAGCAGCAAGGGACTAGCGGGCACAGATACGCAGTATTTT.

The chain combines TRBV30 with TRBJ2-1; possibly TRBD2 for D (6 bases). Trimming pared 0 bases from V and 7 bases from J, leaving 22 bases between. CDR1 is GTSNPN, CDR2 SVGIG, per germline (reference sequence). This CDR3 comprises 17 residues. CDR3 nucleotides: TGTGCCTGGAGTGTCGCAGGTAGCGGCCCGATGAGAAATGAGCAGTTCTTC. Translation gives CAWSVAGSGPMRNEQFF.

The chain combines TRBV7-2 with TRBJ2-2, with 7 bases identical to TRBD1. After removal of 5 bases from V and 6 bases from J, the junction contained 9 bases not matched to a gene. Germline CDR1 is SGHTA and CDR2 is FQGNSA. The CDR3 loop spans 15 amino acids. Here the CDR3 DNA reads TGTGCCAGCAGCCGCGGACAGGTTTCGTCCGGGGAGCTGTTTTTT. Its protein product is CASSRGQVSSGELFF.

This clone showed up just a few times. The chain uses TRBV6-5 and TRBJ2-1, with a possible D match to TRBD1 (7 bases). V was cut by 6 bases and J by 9 bases, with 12 bases left in between. The CDR3 is 12 amino acids. Germline CDR1 MNHEY, CDR2 SVGAGI. This CDR3 is CASRPEGAEQFF. For the CDR3, the DNA is TGTGCCAGCAGACCGGAGGGGGCTGAGCAGTTCTTC.

There are a few counts of this clone. The V call is TRBV2, the J call TRBJ2-2, with D uncertain. V was pared by 4 bases and J by 4 bases, with 10 bases between. The CDR3 is 14 amino acids. Germline V gives CDR1 SNHLY, CDR2 FYNNEI. CDR3 amino acids: CASSVTASTGELFF. The CDR3 nucleotides are TGTGCCAGCAGTGTTACCGCGTCCACCGGGGAGCTGTTTTTT.

In this sample, this clone turned up a few times. Written as DNA, the CDR3 is TGTGCCAGTTGGGCGGGGGGCCGGAACTATGGCTACACCTTC. It is translated as CASWAGGRNYGYTF. This chain uses TRBV19 with TRBJ1-2; tentative D call: TRBD1 (6 bases). Trimming removed 8 bases from V and 2 bases from J, with 15 bases in between. CDR1 is LNHDA, CDR2 SQIVND, per germline (reference sequence). CDR3 length: 14 residues.

For this clone: An end of the junction differs from the germline gene, which may be a read error. The same CDR3 can be traced to other DNA sequences in this sample. The chain recombines TRBV6-5 with TRBJ1-6; D gene ambiguous. Germline V gene lookup returns CDR1 MNHEY and CDR2 SVGAGI. The length of the CDR3 is 15 residues. The CDR3 sequence is CASSYSSQANSPLHF. The DNA of the CDR3 is TGTGCTAGCAGTTACTCTTCCCAGGCCAATTCACCCCTCCACTTT.

As regards this clone: The same CDR3 can be traced to other DNA sequences in this sample. This sequence joins TRBV9 and TRBJ1-1; D call uncertain. This CDR3 region has 14 residues. V was trimmed by 2 bases and J by 4 bases, leaving 12 bases between them. Germline values: CDR1 SGDLS, CDR2 YYNGEE. DNA for the CDR3: TGTGCCAGCAGCGTCGGTTCTGGGCGCACTGAAGCTTTCTTT. It translates to CASSVGSGRTEAFF.

This chain connects TRBV30 to TRBJ1-4, with TRBD1 as a possible D gene (5 bases). This CDR3 has 16 residues. The V gene's germline CDR1 is GTSNPN and CDR2 SVGIG (reference sequence). Trimming removed 4 bases at V and 5 bases at J, with 20 bases between. CDR3: CAWNSRAKPSNEKLFF. Here the CDR3 DNA reads TGTGCCTGGAATAGCAGGGCCAAGCCATCCAATGAAAAACTGTTTTTT. Full variable domain (rest looked up from reference TRBV30 and TRBJ1-4): SQTIHQWPATLVQPVGSPLSLECTVEGTSNPNLYWYRQAAGRGLQLLFYSVGIGQISSEVPQNLSASRPQDRQFILSSKKLLLSDSGFYLCAWNSRAKPSNEKLFFGSGTQLSVL.

The genes are TRBV7-6 and TRBJ2-7; 9 nucleotides match TRBD1. This CDR3 has 16 residues. In germline, CDR1 is SGHVS, CDR2 FNYEAQ. Trimming removed 1 base from V and 1 base from J; junction bases left unmatched: 5. CDR3 DNA: TGTGCCAGCAGCTTAGAACCCGGGACAGGGTCCTACGAGCAGTACTTC. Protein product: CASSLEPGTGSYEQYF. Filled out from reference TRBV7-6 and TRBJ2-7, the complete variable domain reads GAGVSQSPRYKVTKRGQDVALRCDPISGHVSLYWYRQALGQGPEFLTYFNYEAQQDKSGLPNDRFSAERPEGSISTLTIQRTEQRDSAMYRCASSLEPGTGSYEQYFGPGTRLTVT.

The rearrangement joins TRBV5-1 to TRBJ1-5; D perhaps matches TRBD1 (5 bases). Per germline, CDR1 SGHRS and CDR2 YFSETQ. The CDR3 loop spans 15 amino acids. Trimming left V 0 bases short and J 7 bases short, with 14 bases between. The CDR3 nucleotides are TGCGCCAGCAGCTTGGGCCAGGGACTGGGACAGCCCCAGCATTTT. The encoded protein is CASSLGQGLGQPQHF.

The rearrangement uses TRBV6-6 and TRBJ2-7; no definite D call. The CDR3 is made up of 13 amino acids. The V gene's germline CDR1 is MNHNY and CDR2 SVGAGI (reference sequence). With 2 bases removed from V and 7 bases from J, the gap between germline ends came to 12 bases. The CDR3 bases are TGTGCCAGCAGTTACACCCCCGCCGGGGAGCAGTACTTC. This gives the protein CASSYTPAGEQYF.

The J gene is TRBJ2-3, the V gene TRBV5-1, with a weak D call TRBD2 (6 bases). Trimming stripped 1 base from V and 3 bases from J, with 9 bases between. The V gene's germline CDR1 is SGHRS and CDR2 YFSETQ. This CDR3 contains 14 residues. CDR3 nucleotide sequence: TGCGCCAGCAGCTTGAGAGGGAGGACAGATACGCAGTATTTT. Protein: CASSLRGRTDTQYF.

The chain has TRBV2 and TRBJ2-1, with 10 bases aligning to TRBD2. Looked up from germline, CDR1 is SNHLY and CDR2 is FYNNEI. V lost 7 bases to trimming and J lost 9 bases; unmatched junction nucleotides: 9. The CDR3 is 14 residues long. CDR3 residues: CASMESGGAFEQFF. The CDR3, as DNA: TGTGCCAGCATGGAGAGCGGGGGGGCCTTTGAGCAGTTCTTC.

The genes are TRBV14 and TRBJ2-3; possibly TRBD2 for D (6 bases). The germline V gene encodes CDR1 SGHDN and CDR2 FVKESK. The germline V and J ends were trimmed by 5 bases and 2 bases, with 17 bases remaining between them. The CDR3 runs to 16 residues. CDR3 bases: TGTGCCAGCAGCGGCGGGACTCGAAAGGCCACAGATACGCAGTATTTT. This codes for CASSGGTRKATDTQYF.

This rearrangement joins TRBV5-1 to TRBJ1-4; 10 bases are shared with TRBD1. After removal of 0 bases from V and 6 bases from J, the junction contained 2 bases not matched to a gene. This CDR3 is built from 15 residues. Germline CDR1 and CDR2: SGHRS and YFSETQ. This CDR3 reads CASSLGGTGDEKLFF. CDR3 DNA: TGCGCCAGCAGCTTGGGCGGGACAGGGGATGAAAAACTGTTTTTT.

This clone occurred a few times. The V and J genes are TRBV19 and TRBJ1-6; D not resolved. Trimming took off 5 bases at V and 8 bases at J, with 10 bases between the two ends. The germline V gene encodes CDR1 LNHDA and CDR2 SQIVND (reference sequence). CDR3 length: 13 amino acids. CDR3 sequence: CASSVNEDSPLHF. The CDR3, as DNA: TGTGCCAGTAGTGTGAACGAGGATTCACCCCTCCACTTT.

This clone was picked up one time. V is TRBV19 and J is TRBJ2-3, with D tentatively TRBD2 (5 bases). Germline V CDR1 and CDR2: LNHDA, SQIVND (reference sequence). The ends were cut back, 8 bases at V and 5 bases at J, with 17 bases in the middle. The CDR3 consists of 14 residues. The DNA for the CDR3 is TGTGCCAGTGGAGGACCCAACAATGGAGATACGCAGTATTTT. This translates into CASGGPNNGDTQYF.

This clone was counted a few times. This chain uses TRBV5-5 with TRBJ2-1, with 7 bases identical to TRBD1. The CDR3 runs to 16 residues. Germline V gene lookup returns CDR1 SGHKS and CDR2 YYEKEE (reference sequence). The junction had 11 bases not matched to a gene; V was cut back by 5 bases and J by 3 bases. CDR3 region: CASSRGQATLYNEQFF. For the CDR3, the DNA is TGTGCCAGCAGTCGCGGACAGGCGACCCTCTACAATGAGCAGTTCTTC.

This clone was detected once. The CDR3, as DNA: TGTGCCAGCAGTCCCCGGGACAGCTATGGCTACACCTTC. Translated, it gives CASSPRDSYGYTF. The V gene is TRBV28, the J gene TRBJ1-2, with TRBD1 identical over 7 bases. Looked up from germline, CDR1 is MDHEN and CDR2 is SYDVKM. V shed 5 bases, J shed 4 bases, and the junction held 4 bases outside the gene matches. The CDR3 extends over 13 amino acids.

About this clone itself: In the same sample, other DNA sequences code for this CDR3. V gene TRBV7-9 combines with J gene TRBJ1-5, with 7 nucleotides matching TRBD1. The CDR3 covers 14 residues. With 5 bases clipped from V and 4 bases from J, the junction kept 5 bases outside the gene matches. The germline gives CDR1 SEHNR, CDR2 FQNEAQ (reference sequence). Here the CDR3 reads CASSPATGNQPQHF. CDR3 DNA sequence: TGTGCCAGCAGCCCGGCGACAGGGAATCAGCCCCAGCATTTT. Complete variable domain (other parts from reference TRBV7-9 and TRBJ1-5): DTGVSQNPRHKITKRGQNVTFRCDPISEHNRLYWYRQTLGQGPEFLTYFQNEAQLEKSRLLSDRFSAERPKGSFSTLEIQRTEQGDSAMYLCASSPATGNQPQHFGDGTRLSIL.

The sample holds a few counts of this clone. The gene calls are TRBV6-5 and TRBJ1-1, with TRBD1 matching over 8 bases. Per germline, CDR1 MNHEY and CDR2 SVGAGI. The CDR3 runs to 13 residues. The V and J ends lost 8 bases and 4 bases, in that order; junction bases with no gene match: 6. CDR3 sequence reads: CASGTGEATEAFF. The CDR3 region has the DNA TGTGCCAGCGGGACAGGAGAGGCCACTGAAGCTTTCTTT.

CDR3 amino acids: CASSDGGGAQETQYF. The CDR3 nucleotides are TGTGCCAGCAGCGACGGCGGGGGGGCCCAGGAGACCCAGTACTTC. The rearrangement joins TRBV9 to TRBJ2-5; TRBD2 matches 9 bases. The CDR3 sequence is 15 residues long. V lost 3 bases to trimming and J lost 5 bases; unmatched junction nucleotides: 8. Germline CDR1 reads SGDLS; CDR2 reads YYNGEE.

This clone was counted a few times. This chain joins TRBV6-1 and TRBJ1-4, with 8 nucleotides matching TRBD1. V lost 6 bases and J lost 11; bases outside the gene matches: 11. Germline CDR1 is MNHNS and CDR2 is SASEGT. CDR3 length equals 14 residues. CDR3 sequence (DNA): TGTGCCAGCAGAAGGACAGGGAATGGTGGGAAACTGTTTTTT. As protein: CASRRTGNGGKLFF.

The CDR3 loop reads CASSTLGGGDSNQPQHF. CDR3 DNA sequence: TGTGCCAGCAGCACCTTGGGAGGGGGGGACAGCAATCAGCCCCAGCATTTT. The chain carries TRBV21-1 and TRBJ1-5. TRBV21-1 is listed as a pseudogene. This CDR3 has 17 amino acids.

This chain joins TRBV27 and TRBJ2-3; 10 bases agree with TRBD2. The germline CDR1 and CDR2 sequences are MNHEY and SMNVEV (reference sequence). The CDR3 covers 16 residues. J was trimmed by 2 bases and V by 3 bases; bases with no gene match: 5. Here the CDR3 reads CASSFGSGGATDTQYF. The CDR3 region has the DNA TGTGCCAGCAGTTTTGGGAGCGGGGGGGCCACAGATACGCAGTATTTT.